This entry features one TCR beta chain sequence. This clonotype was seen more than once but under ten times. Its specific antigen is unknown. Nothing much larger sits one base from this clone, and base qualities are not available. The entry originates in a study of T-cell reconstitution after alpha-beta-depleted transplantation in children (dated by TCRdb to about 2016). With regard to the full study: Using TCR repertoire profiling, the study followed T-cell immune reconstitution in a quantitative way in children after TCRalphabeta/CD19-depleted allogeneic hematopoietic cell transplantation.

Library method: PCR. TCRdb lists the instrument as Illumina HiSeq 2500. TCR library preparation used molecular barcoding, with unique molecular identifiers applied to normalize quantification of the TCRbeta repertoire. TCRdb ran its own pipeline on the public reads, namely fastp trimming at Q25 and MiXCR clone calling, and kept in-frame beta chains. CDR3 protein sequences are deduplicated, and each keeps its most common genes and DNA. This sample lists around 360,000 distinct CDR3 sequences; about 9.3% were detected once. Of the sample, approximately 2.3% is held by the ten largest clones. The V end loses 6 bases and the J end loses 4 bases, and a stretch of 4 bases separates them. The germline V gene supplies CDR1 MGHDK and CDR2 SYGVNS. Inclusive of the bounding cysteine and phenylalanine, the CDR3 is 11 residues long. The kept DNA is CDR3 alone, 33 bases in frame from the first base.

The sequence is built from TRBV25-1 and TRBJ1-3; the D gene remains uncertain. The receptor was isolated from a human donor who donated a stem cell graft to a child with acute lymphoblastic leukemia. The starting material was PBMCs from the stem cell graft donor, obtained from the stem cell graft. The DNA sequence is TGTGCCAGCAGGGGAGGAAACACCATATATTTT. It specifies CASRGGNTIYF.